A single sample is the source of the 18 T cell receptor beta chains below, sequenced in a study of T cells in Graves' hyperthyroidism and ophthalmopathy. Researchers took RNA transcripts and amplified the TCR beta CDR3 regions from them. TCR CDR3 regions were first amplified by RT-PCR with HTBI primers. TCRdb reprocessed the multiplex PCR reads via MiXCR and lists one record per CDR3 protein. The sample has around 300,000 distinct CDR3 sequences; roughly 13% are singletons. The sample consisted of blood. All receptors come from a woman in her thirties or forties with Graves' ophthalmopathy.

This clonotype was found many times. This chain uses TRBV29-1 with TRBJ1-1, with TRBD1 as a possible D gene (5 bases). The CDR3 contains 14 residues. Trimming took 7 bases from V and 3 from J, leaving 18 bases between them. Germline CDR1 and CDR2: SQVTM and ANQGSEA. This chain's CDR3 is CSALGGREDTEAFF. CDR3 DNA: TGCAGCGCCCTGGGGGGTAGGGAAGACACTGAAGCTTTCTTT.

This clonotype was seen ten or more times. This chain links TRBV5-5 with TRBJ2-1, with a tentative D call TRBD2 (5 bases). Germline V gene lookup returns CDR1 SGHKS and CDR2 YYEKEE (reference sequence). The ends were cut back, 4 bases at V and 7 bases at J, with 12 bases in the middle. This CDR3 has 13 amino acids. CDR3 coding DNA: TGTGCCAGCAGCCCAGCCGGGGATAATGAGCAGTTCTTC. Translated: CASSPAGDNEQFF. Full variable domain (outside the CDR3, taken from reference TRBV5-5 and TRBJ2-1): DAGVTQSPTHLIKTRGQQVTLRCSPISGHKSVSWYQQVLGQGPQFIFQYYEKEERGRGNFPDRFSARQFPNYSSELNVNALLLGDSALYLCASSPAGDNEQFFGPGTRLTVL.

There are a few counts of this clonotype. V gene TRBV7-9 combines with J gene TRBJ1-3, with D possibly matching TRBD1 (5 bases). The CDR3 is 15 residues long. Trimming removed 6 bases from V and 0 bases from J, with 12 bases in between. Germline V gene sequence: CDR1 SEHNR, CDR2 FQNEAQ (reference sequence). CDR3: CASSPRQLSGNTIYF. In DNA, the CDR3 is TGTGCCAGCAGTCCCCGACAGCTCTCTGGAAACACCATATATTTT.

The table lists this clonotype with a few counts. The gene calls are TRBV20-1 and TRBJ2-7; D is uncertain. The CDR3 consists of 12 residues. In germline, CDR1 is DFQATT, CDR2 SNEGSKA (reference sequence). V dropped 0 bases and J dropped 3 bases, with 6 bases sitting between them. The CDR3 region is CSAREVRYEQYF. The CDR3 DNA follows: TGCAGTGCTAGAGAGGTACGCTACGAGCAGTACTTC.

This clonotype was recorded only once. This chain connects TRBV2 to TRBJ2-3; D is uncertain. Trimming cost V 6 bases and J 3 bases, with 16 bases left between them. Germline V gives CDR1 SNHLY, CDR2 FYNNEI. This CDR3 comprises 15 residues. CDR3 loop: CASSPRAARTDTQYF. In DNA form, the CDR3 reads TGTGCCAGCAGCCCAAGGGCTGCTAGAACAGATACGCAGTATTTT.

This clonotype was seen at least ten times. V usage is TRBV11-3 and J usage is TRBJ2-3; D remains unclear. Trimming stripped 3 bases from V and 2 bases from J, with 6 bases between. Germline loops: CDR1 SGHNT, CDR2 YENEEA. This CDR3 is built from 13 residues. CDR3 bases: TGTGCCAGCAGCTTTTCCGACACAGATACGCAGTATTTT. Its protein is CASSFSDTDTQYF.

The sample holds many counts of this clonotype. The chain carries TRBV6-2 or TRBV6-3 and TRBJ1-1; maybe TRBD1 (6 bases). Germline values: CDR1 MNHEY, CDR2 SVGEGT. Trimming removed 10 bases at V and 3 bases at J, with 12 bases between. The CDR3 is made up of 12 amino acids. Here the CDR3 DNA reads TGTGCCACCCAGGCAGGGGACACTGAAGCTTTCTTT. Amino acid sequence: CATQAGDTEAFF.

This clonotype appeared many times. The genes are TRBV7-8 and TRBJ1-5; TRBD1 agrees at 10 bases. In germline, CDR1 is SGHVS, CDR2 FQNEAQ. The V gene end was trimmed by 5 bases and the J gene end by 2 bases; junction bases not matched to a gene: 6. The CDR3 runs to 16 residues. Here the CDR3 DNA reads TGTGCCAGCAGCCCCGGGACAGGGGTCGGCAATCAGCCCCAGCATTTT. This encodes CASSPGTGVGNQPQHF.

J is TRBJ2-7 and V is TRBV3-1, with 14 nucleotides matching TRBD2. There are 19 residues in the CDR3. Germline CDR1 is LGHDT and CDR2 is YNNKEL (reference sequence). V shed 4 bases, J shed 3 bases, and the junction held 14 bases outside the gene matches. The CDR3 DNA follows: TGTGCCAGCAGCCCCCTCTTGGGACTAGCGGGAGTAAACCGCTACGAGCAGTACTTC. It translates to CASSPLLGLAGVNRYEQYF.

In DNA form, the CDR3 reads TGTGCCTGCCAGCGGGATGCGAACACCGGGGAGCTGTTTTTT. Translation gives CACQRDANTGELFF. J is TRBJ2-2 and V is TRBV19; 7 bases align to TRBD2. This CDR3 is built from 14 residues. The V gene end was trimmed by 11 bases and the J gene end by 0 bases; junction bases not matched to a gene: 6. CDR1 LNHDA and CDR2 SQIVND come from the germline V gene (reference sequence).

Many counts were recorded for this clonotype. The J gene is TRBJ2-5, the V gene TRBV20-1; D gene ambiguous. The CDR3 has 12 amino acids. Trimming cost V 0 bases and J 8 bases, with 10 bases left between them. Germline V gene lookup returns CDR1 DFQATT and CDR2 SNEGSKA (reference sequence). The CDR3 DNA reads TGCAGTGCTAGAGATGGGTACGGCACCCAGTACTTC. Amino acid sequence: CSARDGYGTQYF.

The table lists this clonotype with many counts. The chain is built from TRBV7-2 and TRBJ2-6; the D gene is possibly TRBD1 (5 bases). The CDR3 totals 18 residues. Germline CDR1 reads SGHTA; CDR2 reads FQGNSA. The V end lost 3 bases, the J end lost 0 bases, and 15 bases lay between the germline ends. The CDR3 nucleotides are TGTGCCAGCAGCTTTAGGTTGGGGCCGGGCTCTGGGGCCAACGTCCTGACTTTC. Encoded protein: CASSFRLGPGSGANVLTF. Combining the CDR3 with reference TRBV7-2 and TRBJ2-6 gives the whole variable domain GAGVSQSPSNKVTEKGKDVELRCDPISGHTALYWYRQSLGQGLEFLIYFQGNSAPDKSGLPSDRFSAERTGGSVSTLTIQRTQQEDSAVYLCASSFRLGPGSGANVLTFGAGSRLTVL.

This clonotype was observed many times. CDR3 loop: CAIRIQGKDTEAFF. The CDR3 DNA reads TGTGCCATCAGGATACAGGGGAAGGACACTGAAGCTTTCTTT. This rearrangement joins TRBV10-3 to TRBJ1-1; 7 nucleotides line up with TRBD1. CDR1 is ENHRY, CDR2 SYGVKD, per germline. V gave up 6 bases and J gave up 3 bases; unmatched junction bases: 7. The CDR3 loop spans 14 amino acids.

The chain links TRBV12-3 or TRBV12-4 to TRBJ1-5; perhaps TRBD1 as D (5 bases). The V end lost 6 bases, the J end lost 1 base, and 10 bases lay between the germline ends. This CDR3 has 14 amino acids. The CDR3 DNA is TGTGCCAGCAGCTACCGGGACAGCAATCAGCCCCAGCATTTT. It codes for CASSYRDSNQPQHF.

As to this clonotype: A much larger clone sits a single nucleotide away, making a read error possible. CDR3 bases: TGTGCCAGCAGCTGGGAGGGCGGCGGAAGCAGTCAGCCCCAGCATTTT. It translates to CASSWEGGGSSQPQHF. The chain links TRBV28 to TRBJ1-5; no clear D. CDR1 and CDR2 from the germline V gene are MDHEN and SYDVKM. The length of the CDR3 is 16 residues.

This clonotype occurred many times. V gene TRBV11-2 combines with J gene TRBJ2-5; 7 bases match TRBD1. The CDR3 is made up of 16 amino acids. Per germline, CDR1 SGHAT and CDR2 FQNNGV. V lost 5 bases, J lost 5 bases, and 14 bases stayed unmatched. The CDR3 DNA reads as TGTGCCAGCAGCCACTCCCCTCAATCACAGGGGGAGACCCAGTACTTC. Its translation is CASSHSPQSQGETQYF.

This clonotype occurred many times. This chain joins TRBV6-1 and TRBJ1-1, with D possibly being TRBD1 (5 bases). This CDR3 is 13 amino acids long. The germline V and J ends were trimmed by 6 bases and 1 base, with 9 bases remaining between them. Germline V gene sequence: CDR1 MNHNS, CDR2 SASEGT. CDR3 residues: CASRPTGNTEAFF. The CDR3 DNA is TGTGCCAGCAGACCTACAGGGAACACTGAAGCTTTCTTT.

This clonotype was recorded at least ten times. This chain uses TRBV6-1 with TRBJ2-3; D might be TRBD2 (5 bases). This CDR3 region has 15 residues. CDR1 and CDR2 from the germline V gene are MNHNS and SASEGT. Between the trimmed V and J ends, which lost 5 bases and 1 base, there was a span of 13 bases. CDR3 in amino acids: CASSYTGRGTDTQYF. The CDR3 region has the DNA TGTGCCAGCAGTTATACGGGAAGGGGCACAGATACGCAGTATTTT.